This T cell receptor beta chain originates from a study of blood T cell repertoires in COVID-19. Study-wide background: The United States, Italy and Spain supplied acute and convalescent COVID-19 samples.

The Seattle patients joined while their infection was active and were tracked longitudinally afterward. This CDR3 contains 13 residues. Unmatched junction bases numbered 6, after V lost 11 bases and J lost 3 bases. CDR1 and CDR2 (germline): MDHEN, SYDVKM. Authors' processing steps: For nucleated cells, counts were estimated from reference gene primer amplification. Generated by immunoSEQ multiplex PCR, the TCRdb table keeps only in-frame clones and is missing some. V and J calls and clone size are copied from that table; D and trimming were computed from the DNA. The table includes about 170,000 clones, around four fifths detected once.

The sample comprised peripheral blood. V is TRBV28 and J is TRBJ1-4; TRBD1 matches 7 bases. This receptor was obtained from a woman of 80 years or more with COVID-19, enrolled during active disease. The CDR3 sequence: CAGKTGPNEKLFF. In DNA form, the CDR3 reads TGTGCCGGAAAGACAGGGCCTAATGAAAAACTGTTTTTT.